One sample yielded the 25 T cell receptor beta chains listed below, sequenced in a study of CD8 T cells in ankylosing spondylitis. Via MiXCR, TCRdb re-called the 5' RACE reads, giving one row per CDR3 protein. The table lists about 240,000 distinct CDR3 sequences, around 11% of them singletons, with under 7% in the top ten. The sequencing sample was made of blood, either unsorted or a sorted T cell fraction (not recorded which). Every receptor here comes from a male donor with ankylosing spondylitis or in good health (not recorded which).

This clonotype has at least ten counts. The chain couples TRBV5-5 to TRBJ2-5; no clear D gene. Germline V CDR1 and CDR2: SGHKS, YYEKEE (reference sequence). This CDR3 spans 13 amino acids. Between the trimmed V and J ends, which lost 1 base and 5 bases, there was a span of 9 bases. Written as DNA, the CDR3 is TGTGCCAGCAGCTTGTCGGTTGAGGAGACCCAGTACTTC. It is translated as CASSLSVEETQYF.

The chain has TRBV2 and TRBJ2-3, with D perhaps matching TRBD1 (6 bases). The V end lost 6 bases, the J end lost 2 bases, and 18 bases lay between the germline ends. The CDR3 contains 16 residues. Germline V lookup: CDR1 SNHLY, CDR2 FYNNEI. The CDR3 protein is CASRVPLGASTDTQYF. CDR3 bases: TGTGCCAGCAGGGTACCACTGGGGGCCTCCACAGATACGCAGTATTTT. Filled out from reference TRBV2 and TRBJ2-3, the complete variable domain reads EPEVTQTPSHQVTQMGQEVILRCVPISNHLYFYWYRQILGQKVEFLVSFYNNEISEKSEIFDDQFSVERPDGSNFTLKIRSTKLEDSAMYFCASRVPLGASTDTQYFGPGTRLTVL.

The chain couples TRBV5-1 to TRBJ1-2; D gene uncertain. V lost 6 bases, J lost 8 bases, and 20 bases lay in between. The CDR3 consists of 14 residues. The V gene's germline CDR1 is SGHRS and CDR2 YFSETQ. The CDR3 region is CASKAGMATFGYTF. The CDR3 region has the DNA TGCGCCAGCAAGGCAGGAATGGCCACCTTCGGCTACACCTTC.

There are many counts of this clonotype. The CDR3 coding sequence is TGCAGTGCTAGAGATTCGGCGACTAGCGGGGGTGTTTATACGCAGTATTTT. Encoded protein: CSARDSATSGGVYTQYF. The chain carries TRBV20-1 and TRBJ2-3, with 12 bases that match TRBD2. CDR1 and CDR2 from the germline V gene are DFQATT and SNEGSKA (reference sequence). Trimming at V came to 0 bases and at J to 7 bases, leaving 11 bases not matched to a gene. The CDR3 covers 17 residues.

This clonotype has a count of ten or more. The chain links TRBV20-1 to TRBJ1-2, with D possibly matching TRBD1 (6 bases). Per germline, CDR1 DFQATT and CDR2 SNEGSKA (reference sequence). The CDR3 consists of 17 residues. V lost 0 bases, J lost 4 bases, and 21 bases lay in between. CDR3 DNA: TGCAGTGCTAGAGATCTCTCCCCGACAGGTCACACCTATGGCTACACCTTC. Encoded protein: CSARDLSPTGHTYGYTF.

In its sample, this clonotype was seen many times. V usage is TRBV12-3 or TRBV12-4 and J usage is TRBJ2-3; D remains ambiguous. Deletions cut 7 bases from V and 5 bases from J, with 7 bases between. This CDR3 is 11 amino acids long. CDR3 DNA sequence: TGTGCCAGCACCCAGATAGATACGCAGTATTTT. Protein product: CASTQIDTQYF.

This clonotype was observed a few times. This chain's CDR3 is CSVVTAGADTQYF. The CDR3 nucleotides are TGCAGCGTTGTAACAGCGGGAGCAGATACGCAGTATTTT. The chain has TRBV29-1 and TRBJ2-3; 8 bases are shared with TRBD2. Unmatched junction bases numbered 4, after V lost 4 bases and J lost 4 bases. This CDR3 comprises 13 residues. The germline CDR1 and CDR2 sequences are SQVTM and ANQGSEA.

This clonotype was detected many times. V and J are TRBV5-1 and TRBJ2-5; TRBD2 matches 7 bases. Looked up from germline, CDR1 is SGHRS and CDR2 is YFSETQ. The CDR3 loop spans 17 amino acids. The V gene end was trimmed by 0 bases and the J gene end by 5 bases; junction bases not matched to a gene: 13. The CDR3 nucleotides read TGCGCCAGCAGCTTGGCCCCCCTGGGCGGGAGTGGCGAGACCCAGTACTTC. Translation gives CASSLAPLGGSGETQYF.

The chain joins TRBV19 to TRBJ2-7; weak D call: TRBD1 (7 bases). Germline V gives CDR1 LNHDA, CDR2 SQIVND (reference sequence). Trimming cost V 8 bases and J 4 bases, with 15 bases left between them. The length of the CDR3 is 13 residues. CDR3 protein: CASGTTGTYEQYF. DNA for the CDR3: TGTGCCAGTGGGACGACAGGGACTTACGAGCAGTACTTC.

There are a few counts of this clonotype. This sequence joins TRBV3-1 and TRBJ2-1; 7 bases match TRBD2. The germline V gene has CDR1 LGHDT and CDR2 YNNKEL (reference sequence). The CDR3 runs 16 residues. V lost 0 bases, J lost 4 bases, and 6 bases stayed unmatched. DNA for the CDR3: TGTGCCAGCAGCCAAGACTCCGGACTAGTATACAATGAGCAGTTCTTC. It yields the protein CASSQDSGLVYNEQFF.

The gene calls are TRBV12-3 or TRBV12-4 and TRBJ2-2, with unresolved D. Trimming pared 7 bases from V and 6 bases from J, leaving 9 bases between. CDR3 length equals 12 residues. The chain's CDR3 is CASTERAGELFF. DNA for the CDR3: TGTGCCAGCACCGAACGCGCCGGGGAGCTGTTTTTT.

The table lists this clonotype with a few counts. The V gene is TRBV5-1, the J gene TRBJ2-7; D remains ambiguous. CDR1 and CDR2 (germline): SGHRS, YFSETQ. The CDR3 has 13 residues. V lost 0 bases to trimming and J lost 4 bases, with 8 bases between them. The CDR3 DNA reads TGCGCCAGCAGCTTGGACCCCAGGTACGAGCAGTACTTC. Translation gives CASSLDPRYEQYF.

The table lists this clonotype with many counts. The chain carries TRBV10-3 and TRBJ2-5; 8 bases line up with TRBD2. Germline V lookup: CDR1 ENHRY, CDR2 SYGVKD. V shed 11 bases and J 4 bases; nucleotides not matched to a gene: 12. This CDR3 is built from 14 residues. The CDR3 loop is CAHKGETSGETQYF. The CDR3 nucleotides read TGTGCCCATAAGGGGGAAACTAGCGGAGAGACCCAGTACTTC.

This clonotype came up a few times. The CDR3 bases are TGCGCCAGCAGCTTGAAGGGAACTGAAGCTTTCTTT. Its protein product is CASSLKGTEAFF. The V call is TRBV5-1, the J call TRBJ1-1, with D hard to call. CDR3 size: 12 residues. Germline CDR1 is SGHRS and CDR2 is YFSETQ. Trimming removed 1 base from V and 5 bases from J, with 6 bases in between.

Details on this clonotype: Its ends do not fully match the called genes, so a read error is possible. This chain joins TRBV3-1 and TRBJ2-5; D may be TRBD1 or TRBD2 (5 bases each). Per the germline V gene, CDR1 is LGHDT and CDR2 is YNNKEL (reference sequence). There are 15 residues in the CDR3. The CDR3 DNA follows: TGTGCCAGCTGCCACACCGACTGGGGGTTGGAGACCCAGTACTTC. Protein sequence: CASCHTDWGLETQYF.

Many counts were recorded for this clonotype. One end of the junction varies from germline; a read error may be responsible. The chain combines TRBV6-6 with TRBJ1-1; the D gene is possibly TRBD1 (5 bases). CDR3 length: 13 residues. Germline values: CDR1 MNHNY, CDR2 SVGAGI (reference sequence). CDR3 residues: CASSYSLGRDNIF. The CDR3 region has the DNA TGTGCCAGCAGTTACTCATTGGGCAGGGATAACATCTTT.

This clonotype was seen many times. The CDR3 here is CASSSRTRNTEAFF. In nucleotides, the CDR3 is TGTGCCAGCAGCTCCCGGACACGGAACACTGAAGCTTTCTTT. The chain links TRBV12-3 or TRBV12-4 to TRBJ1-1; D might be TRBD1 (5 bases). The length of the CDR3 is 14 residues. The V end lost 6 bases, the J end lost 1 base, and 12 bases lay between the germline ends.

In its sample, this clonotype was seen many times. This sequence joins TRBV5-1 and TRBJ2-7; the D gene is possibly TRBD1 (6 bases). Germline loops: CDR1 SGHRS, CDR2 YFSETQ. V shed 4 bases and J shed 0 bases, with 14 bases lying between them. The CDR3 consists of 15 residues. CDR3 bases: TGCGCCAGCAGCACGAGGACAGCCACCTCCTACGAGCAGTACTTC. Amino acid sequence: CASSTRTATSYEQYF.

This clonotype has only one observation. The chain couples TRBV7-8 to TRBJ2-2; a weak D match, TRBD2 (6 bases). This CDR3 is built from 16 residues. CDR1 SGHVS and CDR2 FQNEAQ come from the germline V gene. The V and J ends lost 3 bases and 1 base respectively, with 12 bases between them. The CDR3: CASSFLPGGNTGELFF. In DNA, the CDR3 is TGTGCCAGCAGCTTTCTTCCCGGGGGGAACACCGGGGAGCTGTTTTTT.

The CDR3 DNA follows: TGTGCCAGCACCCTCGAGTCAGGGGGGGCCGTCGAGACCCAGTACTTC. Its translation: CASTLESGGAVETQYF. The chain couples TRBV6-1 to TRBJ2-5; the D gene could be TRBD1 or TRBD2 (7 bases each). Trimming cost V 7 bases and J 5 bases, with 23 bases left between them. The CDR3 is 16 amino acids. The germline V gene has CDR1 MNHNS and CDR2 SASEGT.

This clonotype has a count of ten or more. V and J are TRBV20-1 and TRBJ1-6, with D possibly being TRBD1 (6 bases). This CDR3 is built from 13 residues. Per germline, CDR1 DFQATT and CDR2 SNEGSKA (reference sequence). Trimming stripped 0 bases from V and 14 bases from J, with 14 bases between. This chain's CDR3 is CSARDPTGPTLHF. The CDR3 bases are TGCAGTGCTAGAGATCCGACAGGACCAACCCTCCACTTT.

In this sample, this clonotype turned up many times. CDR3 nucleotide sequence: TGTGCCAGCAGCCCTCCCGGGACAGGGGGCAATCAGCCCCAGCATTTT. As protein: CASSPPGTGGNQPQHF. This rearrangement joins TRBV3-1 to TRBJ1-5; TRBD1 agrees at 10 bases. Germline V CDR1 and CDR2: LGHDT, YNNKEL (reference sequence). This CDR3 is 16 amino acids long. V shed 4 bases, J shed 2 bases, and the junction held 5 bases outside the gene matches. The variable domain in full, with the rest retrieved from reference TRBV3-1 and TRBJ1-5, is DTAVSQTPKYLVTQMGNDKSIKCEQNLGHDTMYWYKQDSKKFLKIMFSYNNKELIINETVPNRFSPKSPDKAHLNLHINSLELGDSAVYFCASSPPGTGGNQPQHFGDGTRLSIL.

The chain combines TRBV7-9 with TRBJ1-6, with 8 bases matching TRBD1. Germline V lookup: CDR1 SEHNR, CDR2 FQNEAQ (reference sequence). The CDR3 sequence is 15 residues long. V dropped 4 bases and J dropped 8; count of bases not matched to a gene: 7. The CDR3 DNA is TGTGCCAGCAGCTCAGAAGGGACAGGACATTCACCCCTCCACTTT. It encodes CASSSEGTGHSPLHF.

This clonotype was seen only a few times. This chain joins TRBV19 and TRBJ2-2; the match to TRBD1 covers 8 bases. The germline CDR1 and CDR2 sequences are LNHDA and SQIVND (reference sequence). With 7 bases clipped from V and 3 bases from J, the junction kept 4 bases outside the gene matches. CDR3 size: 14 residues. As DNA, the CDR3 is TGTGCCAGTACAGACAGGGGCTACACCGGGGAGCTGTTTTTT. It codes for CASTDRGYTGELFF.

This clonotype was observed many times. This chain uses TRBV20-1 with TRBJ2-7, with a tentative D call TRBD2 (6 bases). Per the germline V gene, CDR1 is DFQATT and CDR2 is SNEGSKA (reference sequence). The V gene lost 0 bases and the J gene lost 4 bases, with 13 bases spanning the gap. This CDR3 has 14 residues. The CDR3 region has the DNA TGCAGTGCTAGAGATTTTGATAGCGGATACGAGCAGTACTTC. The encoded protein is CSARDFDSGYEQYF.